This T cell receptor beta chain was profiled in a study of T-cell reconstitution after alpha-beta-depleted transplantation in children. On this clonotype: Its antigen remains unknown.

Trimming stripped 5 bases from V and 3 bases from J, with 16 bases between. Germline loops: CDR1 SGHVS, CDR2 FQNEAQ. This CDR3 is built from 16 residues. Whole-study findings and limits: As was reported, about two months after transplant, alpha-beta T cells came from several hundred expanded graft clones. Some patients showed high day-60 TCRbeta diversity, which derived from surviving recipient T cells and thymic progenitors.

Library preparation (for TCRbeta) was performed with unique molecular identifiers. TCRdb used MiXCR to reprocess the PCR reads, holding one entry per CDR3 protein. The table includes about 420,000 distinct CDR3 sequences, around 15% detected once. The TCR was taken from a boy under two years old who had a stem cell transplant for Wiskott-Aldrich syndrome, so the T cells may come from the graft donor. The specimen comprised PBMCs, mostly from graft donor cells, sampled 360 days after TCRalphabeta/CD19-depleted stem cell transplant. The chain couples TRBV7-8 to TRBJ2-2, with TRBD1 as a possible D gene (6 bases). For the CDR3, the DNA is TGTGCCAGCAGCCCAGAGGGGGTGGGGTACACCGGGGAGCTGTTTTTT. This codes for CASSPEGVGYTGELFF.